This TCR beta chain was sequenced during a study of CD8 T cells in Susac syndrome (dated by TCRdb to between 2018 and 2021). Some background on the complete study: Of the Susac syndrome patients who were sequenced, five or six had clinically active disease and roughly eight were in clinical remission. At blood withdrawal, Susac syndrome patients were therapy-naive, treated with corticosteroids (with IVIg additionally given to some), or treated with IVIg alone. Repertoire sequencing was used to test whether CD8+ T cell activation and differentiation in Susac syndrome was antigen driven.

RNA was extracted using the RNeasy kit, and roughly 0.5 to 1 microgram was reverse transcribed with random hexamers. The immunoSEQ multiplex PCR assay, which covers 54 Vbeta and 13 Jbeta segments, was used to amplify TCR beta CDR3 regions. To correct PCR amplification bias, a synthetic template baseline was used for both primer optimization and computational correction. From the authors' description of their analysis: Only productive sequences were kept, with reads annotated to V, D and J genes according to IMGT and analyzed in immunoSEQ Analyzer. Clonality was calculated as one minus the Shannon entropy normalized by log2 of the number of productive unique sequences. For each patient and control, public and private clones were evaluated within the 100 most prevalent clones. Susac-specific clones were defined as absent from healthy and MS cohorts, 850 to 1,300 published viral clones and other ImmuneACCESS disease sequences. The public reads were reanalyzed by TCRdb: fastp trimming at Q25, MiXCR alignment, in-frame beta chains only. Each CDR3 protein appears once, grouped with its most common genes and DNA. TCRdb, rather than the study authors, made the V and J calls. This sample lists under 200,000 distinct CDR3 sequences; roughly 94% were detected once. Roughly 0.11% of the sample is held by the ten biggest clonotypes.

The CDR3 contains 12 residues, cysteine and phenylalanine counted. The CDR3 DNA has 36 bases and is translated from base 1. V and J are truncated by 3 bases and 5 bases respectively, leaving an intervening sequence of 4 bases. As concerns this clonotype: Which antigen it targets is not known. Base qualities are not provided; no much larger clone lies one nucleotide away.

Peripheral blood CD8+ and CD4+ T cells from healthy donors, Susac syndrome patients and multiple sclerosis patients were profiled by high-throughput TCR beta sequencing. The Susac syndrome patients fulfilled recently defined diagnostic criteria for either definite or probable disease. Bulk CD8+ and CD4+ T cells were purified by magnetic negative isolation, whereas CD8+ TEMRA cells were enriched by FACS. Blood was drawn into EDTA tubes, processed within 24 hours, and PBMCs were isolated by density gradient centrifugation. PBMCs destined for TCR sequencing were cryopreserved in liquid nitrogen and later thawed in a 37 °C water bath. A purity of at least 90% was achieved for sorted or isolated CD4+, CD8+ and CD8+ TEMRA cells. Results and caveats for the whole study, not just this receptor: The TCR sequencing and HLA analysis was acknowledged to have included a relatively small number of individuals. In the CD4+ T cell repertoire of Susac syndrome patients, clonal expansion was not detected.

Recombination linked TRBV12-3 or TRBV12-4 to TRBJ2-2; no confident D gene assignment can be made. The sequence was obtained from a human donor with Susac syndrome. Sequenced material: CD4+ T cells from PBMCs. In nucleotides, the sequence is TGTGCCAGCAGTTTCAGAACCGGGGAGCTGTTTTTT. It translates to CASSFRTGELFF.